Each of the 21 T cell receptor beta chains below was sequenced from the same sample in a study of T cell repertoires in cytomegalovirus infection. A single record per CDR3 protein comes from TCRdb applying MiXCR to the reads. The sample includes 830,000 or so distinct CDR3 sequences, approximately 29% of them seen just once. Which antigens these TCRs recognize remains unknown. This material consisted of cultured CD8+ T cells from PBMCs, taken from culture after CMV antigen stimulation. The receptors shown here come from a human donor in good health (CMV status not recorded). Some clones in this sample may be carry-over from other donors' samples.

The J gene is TRBJ1-2, the V gene TRBV10-3, with D maybe TRBD1 (5 bases). The V end lost 3 bases, the J end lost 0 bases, and 14 bases lay between the germline ends. CDR3 length: 16 amino acids. Germline V gene lookup returns CDR1 ENHRY and CDR2 SYGVKD. CDR3 in amino acids: CAISDYGGKANYGYTF. Written as DNA, the CDR3 is TGTGCCATCAGTGATTATGGGGGGAAAGCTAACTATGGCTACACCTTC.

This clonotype was recorded a few times. The rearrangement joins TRBV4-1 to TRBJ2-5; D is undetermined. The CDR3 contains 13 residues. V shed 1 base and J shed 5 bases, with 8 bases lying between them. The germline gives CDR1 MGHRA, CDR2 YSYEKL. The CDR3 DNA reads as TGCGCCAGCAGCCAAGCTGGTCTTGAGACCCAGTACTTC. It yields the protein CASSQAGLETQYF.

The V call is TRBV6-2 or TRBV6-3, the J call TRBJ2-2; D gene unclear. V lost 7 bases and J lost 6, with 15 bases in between. CDR1 and CDR2 from the germline V gene are MNHEY and SVGEGT. CDR3 length: 14 amino acids. CDR3 sequence: CASTVFSLPGELFF. The CDR3, as DNA: TGTGCCAGCACCGTGTTTTCCTTGCCCGGGGAGCTGTTTTTT.

V usage is TRBV5-1 and J usage is TRBJ2-3; D is unresolved. V was clipped by 0 bases and J by 2 bases, with 10 bases between them. Germline loops: CDR1 SGHRS, CDR2 YFSETQ. The CDR3 is made up of 15 amino acids. Written as DNA, the CDR3 is TGCGCCAGCAGCTTGGACTACAGCCTCACAGATACGCAGTATTTT. Translating gives CASSLDYSLTDTQYF.

V and J are TRBV6-6 and TRBJ2-1, with D maybe TRBD2 (5 bases). V gave up 5 bases and J gave up 3 bases, with 11 bases separating them. The length of the CDR3 is 14 residues. The germline V gene encodes CDR1 MNHNY and CDR2 SVGAGI (reference sequence). CDR3 amino acids: CASSPDSNYNEQFF. The CDR3 region has the DNA TGTGCCAGCAGTCCGGACTCTAACTACAATGAGCAGTTCTTC.

V usage is TRBV19 and J usage is TRBJ1-1; possible D gene TRBD1, 6 bases. V was shortened by 6 bases and J by 13 bases, with 15 bases between the two germline ends. The CDR3 contains 11 residues. Germline-derived CDR1 and CDR2 are LNHDA and SQIVND (reference sequence). The CDR3 DNA reads as TGTGCCAGTAGGACAGGCACGAAGCTTTTCTTT. Amino acids: CASRTGTKLFF.

This sequence joins TRBV2 and TRBJ1-2; D is unclear. Per germline, CDR1 SNHLY and CDR2 FYNNEI. CDR3 length: 9 amino acids. Trimming took off 8 bases at V and 8 bases at J, with 6 bases between the two ends. CDR3 protein: CASERGYTF. In DNA form, the CDR3 reads TGTGCCAGCGAACGAGGCTACACCTTC.

This clonotype has more than one count but fewer than ten. The chain uses TRBV7-8 and TRBJ2-1; 10 nucleotides align to TRBD1. The CDR3 totals 14 residues. Germline trimming cut 3 bases from V and 8 bases from J; bases unmatched to any gene: 4. Per germline, CDR1 SGHVS and CDR2 FQNEAQ. This chain's CDR3 is CASSFGQGGYEQFF. As DNA, the CDR3 is TGTGCCAGCAGCTTCGGACAGGGGGGCTATGAGCAGTTCTTC.

The chain uses TRBV27 and TRBJ2-1, with a weak D call TRBD1 (6 bases). V shed 5 bases and J shed 3 bases, with 14 bases lying between them. Germline V lookup: CDR1 MNHEY, CDR2 SMNVEV (reference sequence). CDR3 length equals 15 residues. CDR3 nucleotides: TGTGCCAGCAGTCTCGGGACAAAAGTCTACAATGAGCAGTTCTTC. This gives the protein CASSLGTKVYNEQFF.

The chain combines TRBV20-1 with TRBJ2-7; 8 bases map to TRBD1. V was pared by 3 bases and J by 3 bases, with 4 bases of the junction left unmatched. Germline V gene data show CDR1 as DFQATT and CDR2 as SNEGSKA (reference sequence). CDR3 length: 13 residues. The CDR3 spells CSARGDRLYEQYF. CDR3 coding DNA: TGCAGTGCTAGGGGGGACAGGCTCTACGAGCAGTACTTC.

The chain links TRBV7-8 to TRBJ2-2; D not resolved. Germline values: CDR1 SGHVS, CDR2 FQNEAQ. The CDR3 length is 15 residues. V dropped 5 bases and J dropped 1 base, with 11 bases sitting between them. CDR3 amino acids: CASSPGGRNTGELFF. In DNA, the CDR3 is TGTGCCAGCAGCCCGGGTGGCAGGAACACCGGGGAGCTGTTTTTT. Together with reference TRBV7-8 and TRBJ2-2, the CDR3 gives the full variable domain: GAGVSQSPRYKVAKRGQDVALRCDPISGHVSLFWYQQALGQGPEFLTYFQNEAQLDKSGLPSDRFFAERPEGSVSTLKIQRTQQEDSAVYLCASSPGGRNTGELFFGEGSRLTVL.

The CDR3 sequence is CASGKDSYNEQFF. CDR3 nucleotide sequence: TGCGCCAGCGGCAAGGACAGCTACAATGAGCAGTTCTTC. The chain links TRBV4-1 to TRBJ2-1, with D perhaps TRBD1 (6 bases). CDR3 size: 13 residues. The germline gives CDR1 MGHRA, CDR2 YSYEKL. Trimming shortened V by 8 bases and J by 3 bases, and 11 bases separated the two germline ends.

With regard to this clonotype: This is likely a read error, given that the CDR3 carries no conserved phenylalanine or tryptophan at its end. The chain combines TRBV6-8 with TRBJ2-5, with D hard to call. V lost 0 bases to trimming and J lost 1 base, with 12 bases between them. Germline CDR1 and CDR2: MNHGY and SAAAGT. The CDR3 contains 16 residues. The CDR3 reads CASSYSLWAFQETQYY. The CDR3, as DNA: TGTGCCAGCAGTTACTCTCTTTGGGCATTCCAAGAGACCCAGTACTAC.

Comments on this clonotype: A much bigger clone sits one base away, suggesting this may be a read error. CDR3 sequence (DNA): TGTGCCAGCAGACCCGTTGGGGGTTTGAACAATGAAGCTTTCTTT. Protein product: CASRPVGGLNNEAFF. This sequence joins TRBV28 and TRBJ1-1; maybe TRBD1 (5 bases). The CDR3 covers 15 residues. CDR1 and CDR2 (germline): MDHEN, SYDVKM.

This chain uses TRBV7-9 with TRBJ2-4, with 8 bases identical to TRBD1. The CDR3 spans 15 residues. The V gene end was trimmed by 3 bases and the J gene end by 7 bases; junction bases not matched to a gene: 8. Germline values: CDR1 SEHNR, CDR2 FQNEAQ (reference sequence). In nucleotides, the CDR3 is TGTGCCAGCAGCTTGGGCCGTAGACAGGGGAACATTCAGTACTTC. It encodes CASSLGRRQGNIQYF. The variable domain in full, completed from reference TRBV7-9 and TRBJ2-4, reads DTGVSQNPRHKITKRGQNVTFRCDPISEHNRLYWYRQTLGQGPEFLTYFQNEAQLEKSRLLSDRFSAERPKGSFSTLEIQRTEQGDSAMYLCASSLGRRQGNIQYFGAGTRLSVL.

This clonotype was observed a few times. This CDR3 is CASSLTGQGASLSYGYTF. CDR3 DNA sequence: TGTGCCAGCAGCTTAACAGGGCAGGGGGCGAGTTTGAGTTATGGCTACACCTTC. This sequence joins TRBV7-3 and TRBJ1-2, with 8 positions matching TRBD1. CDR3 length equals 18 residues. V was pared by 0 bases and J by 5 bases, with 14 bases of the junction left unmatched. Germline loops: CDR1 SGHTA, CDR2 FQGTGA.

This clonotype appeared many times. CDR3 region: CASSFKGGSDTQYF. In nucleotides, the CDR3 is TGTGCCAGCAGCTTTAAGGGGGGCTCAGATACGCAGTATTTT. V and J are TRBV7-6 and TRBJ2-3; either TRBD1 or TRBD2 may fit D (6 bases each). The V gene lost 3 bases and the J gene lost 4 bases, with 11 bases spanning the gap. The CDR3 is made up of 14 amino acids. CDR1 and CDR2 from the germline V gene are SGHVS and FNYEAQ.

A note on this clonotype: This may stem from a read error, because a much larger clone lies one nucleotide away. The chain couples TRBV6-6 to TRBJ2-1; D ambiguous. The CDR3 spans 13 residues. Looked up from germline, CDR1 is MNHNY and CDR2 is SVGAGI (reference sequence). V lost 0 bases and J lost 4, with 4 bases in between. The CDR3 region has the DNA TGTGCCAGCAGTTACTCGTGGTACAATGAGCAGTTCTTC. It yields the protein CASSYSWYNEQFF.

This clonotype was detected ten times or more. The rearrangement uses TRBV7-2 and TRBJ1-1; D gene uncertain. V shed 4 bases and J shed 1 base, with 10 bases lying between them. Germline loops: CDR1 SGHTA, CDR2 FQGNSA. The CDR3 runs 14 residues. The CDR3 protein is CASSSEQWNTEAFF. DNA of the CDR3: TGTGCCAGCAGCTCAGAGCAGTGGAACACTGAAGCTTTCTTT. The full variable domain, with the rest looked up from reference TRBV7-2 and TRBJ1-1, is GAGVSQSPSNKVTEKGKDVELRCDPISGHTALYWYRQSLGQGLEFLIYFQGNSAPDKSGLPSDRFSAERTGGSVSTLTIQRTQQEDSAVYLCASSSEQWNTEAFFGQGTRLTVV.

In its sample, this clonotype was seen a few times. CDR3 nucleotides: TGCGCCAGCAGCCAAGATTGGGGGCAGCTTAATTCACCCCTCCACTTT. Translating it yields CASSQDWGQLNSPLHF. The rearrangement uses TRBV4-1 and TRBJ1-6, with a tentative D call TRBD1 (6 bases). The germline V and J ends were trimmed by 0 bases and 6 bases, with 12 bases remaining between them. Germline lookup yields CDR1 MGHRA and CDR2 YSYEKL. CDR3 size: 16 residues.

CDR3 sequence (DNA): TGTGCCAGCAGCATAACGGGGTGGTCCTACGAGCAGTACTTC. Translating it yields CASSITGWSYEQYF. The V and J genes are TRBV11-2 and TRBJ2-7, with a tentative D call TRBD2 (5 bases). Per the germline V gene, CDR1 is SGHAT and CDR2 is FQNNGV. This CDR3 has 14 amino acids. Deletions cut 5 bases from V and 1 base from J, with 12 bases between.